The 32 T cell receptor beta chains given below trace back to one sample, sequenced in a study of cytomegalovirus exposure and HLA in healthy donors. PCR employed 60 Vbeta and 13 Jbeta primers. Some clones are missing from TCRdb's copy, which holds only in-frame ones; the method was immunoSEQ multiplex PCR. The sample consists of approximately 70,000 clones, approximately 70% of them appearing once. Material for sequencing was PBMCs. The receptors here all came from a woman in her fifties or sixties in good health and CMV-seropositive.

CDR3 in DNA: TGTGCCAGCAGGCCCGGGACAGGGTTTGCAGAGACCCAGTACTTC. Protein product: CASRPGTGFAETQYF. This rearrangement joins TRBV28 to TRBJ2-5; 9 nucleotides agree with TRBD1. The CDR3 runs 15 residues. V shed 6 bases and J 4 bases; nucleotides not matched to a gene: 9. Looked up from germline, CDR1 is MDHEN and CDR2 is SYDVKM.

This chain joins TRBV5-1 and TRBJ1-1, with D tentatively TRBD1 (5 bases). Germline V gene data show CDR1 as SGHRS and CDR2 as YFSETQ. This CDR3 has 15 amino acids. The V and J ends lost 4 bases and 1 base respectively, with 14 bases between them. CDR3 nucleotides: TGCGCCAGCAGCGGGGGGGGATTGGGGAACACTGAAGCTTTCTTT. It yields the protein CASSGGGLGNTEAFF.

The chain carries TRBV11-3 and TRBJ2-3; 7 bases map to TRBD2. Looked up from germline, CDR1 is SGHNT and CDR2 is YENEEA. V shed 0 bases and J 9 bases; nucleotides not matched to a gene: 3. CDR3 length: 13 amino acids. The CDR3 here is CASSLESGETQYF. The CDR3 DNA is TGTGCCAGCAGCTTAGAAAGCGGGGAAACGCAGTATTTT.

The V and J genes are TRBV5-1 and TRBJ2-3; D perhaps matches TRBD1 (6 bases). Germline-derived CDR1 and CDR2 are SGHRS and YFSETQ. CDR3 size: 17 residues. V was shortened by 0 bases and J by 0 bases, with 14 bases between the two germline ends. CDR3 in amino acids: CASSLGVGAPSTDTQYF. CDR3 in DNA: TGCGCCAGCAGCTTGGGAGTGGGGGCCCCTAGCACAGATACGCAGTATTTT. The whole variable domain, remainder taken from reference TRBV5-1 and TRBJ2-3, is KAGVTQTPRYLIKTRGQQVTLSCSPISGHRSVSWYQQTPGQGLQFLFEYFSETQRNKGNFPGRFSGRQFSNSRSEMNVSTLELGDSALYLCASSLGVGAPSTDTQYFGPGTRLTVL.

This clone was observed a handful of times. The rearrangement links TRBV7-2 to TRBJ2-2; 9 positions match TRBD1. The CDR3 is 16 amino acids. The trim removed 5 bases at V and 4 bases at J, leaving 8 bases unmatched. Germline CDR1 and CDR2: SGHTA and FQGNSA. The CDR3 DNA reads TGTGCCAGCAGCGCCGGGACAGGGATGGGCACCGGGGAGCTGTTTTTT. It translates to CASSAGTGMGTGELFF.

This sequence joins TRBV9 and TRBJ2-7; a weak D match, TRBD2 (6 bases). V lost 4 bases and J 2 bases, leaving 10 bases between the germline ends. In germline, CDR1 is SGDLS, CDR2 YYNGEE. The CDR3 runs 13 residues. The CDR3 nucleotides read TGTGCCAGCAGCCAAGGGACTCCCTACGAGCAGTACTTC. Protein product: CASSQGTPYEQYF.

The DNA for the CDR3 is TGTGCCAGCAGCCCGGGACAGGGTTTGAGCTCTGGAAACACCATATATTTT. Its protein is CASSPGQGLSSGNTIYF. The rearrangement uses TRBV5-5 and TRBJ1-3; TRBD1 matches 9 bases. This CDR3 spans 17 amino acids. The junction had 8 bases not matched to a gene; V was cut back by 4 bases and J by 0 bases. The germline V gene has CDR1 SGHKS and CDR2 YYEKEE (reference sequence).

In this sample, this clone turned up a few times. V and J are TRBV7-8 and TRBJ1-2; no firm D call. The CDR3 extends over 16 amino acids. V dropped 4 bases and J dropped 4 bases, with 19 bases sitting between them. Germline CDR1 SGHVS, CDR2 FQNEAQ. The CDR3 DNA follows: TGTGCCAGCAGCTCCCCAGACACGGTATCTCGCTATGGCTACACCTTC. Protein: CASSSPDTVSRYGYTF.

The chain links TRBV19 to TRBJ1-5, with 8 bases matching TRBD1. The CDR3 is 15 residues long. With V trimmed by 4 bases and J by 3 bases, 5 bases remained unmatched. Germline V gives CDR1 LNHDA, CDR2 SQIVND (reference sequence). CDR3 in amino acids: CASSTDRGINQPQHF. In DNA, the CDR3 is TGTGCCAGTAGTACAGACAGGGGAATCAATCAGCCCCAGCATTTT. The full variable domain, its missing parts supplied by reference TRBV19 and TRBJ1-5, is DGGITQSPKYLFRKEGQNVTLSCEQNLNHDAMYWYRQDPGQGLRLIYYSQIVNDFQKGDIAEGYSVSREKKESFPLTVTSAQKNPTAFYLCASSTDRGINQPQHFGDGTRLSIL.

The rearrangement uses TRBV5-1 and TRBJ2-7; D is uncertain. Per germline, CDR1 SGHRS and CDR2 YFSETQ. This CDR3 spans 14 amino acids. V was cut by 6 bases and J by 0 bases, with 13 bases left in between. CDR3 nucleotides: TGCGCCAGCATGCTGCTTTCGAGCTCCTACGAGCAGTACTTC. Translated, it gives CASMLLSSSYEQYF.

This clone was detected a few times. This chain uses TRBV2 with TRBJ2-3, with 8 bases that match TRBD1. Germline V CDR1 and CDR2: SNHLY, FYNNEI. J gave up 6 bases and V 7 bases, and 6 bases lay outside the gene matches. This CDR3 has 13 residues. DNA for the CDR3: TGTGCCAGCACAGGACAGGGCGTGGATACGCAGTATTTT. Translation: CASTGQGVDTQYF.

V is TRBV4-3 and J is TRBJ2-5, with 12 bases lining up with TRBD2. The germline V gene encodes CDR1 LGHNA and CDR2 YSLEER. CDR3 length: 18 residues. V shed 4 bases, J shed 0 bases, and the junction held 9 bases outside the gene matches. The CDR3 sequence: CASSRELAGGPDQETQYF. The DNA for the CDR3 is TGCGCCAGCAGCCGAGAACTAGCGGGGGGACCCGACCAAGAGACCCAGTACTTC.

This clone was seen once. The chain carries TRBV27 and TRBJ2-1, with 12 bases identical to TRBD2. After removal of 5 bases from V and 6 bases from J, the junction contained 14 bases not matched to a gene. The CDR3 length is 18 residues. Germline V lookup: CDR1 MNHEY, CDR2 SMNVEV (reference sequence). The CDR3 sequence is CASSPKTSLAGGSNEQFF. The CDR3 DNA follows: TGTGCCAGCAGTCCCAAAACCTCACTAGCGGGAGGCAGCAATGAGCAGTTCTTC.

The rearrangement joins TRBV10-3 to TRBJ1-6; the match to TRBD1 covers 8 bases. Germline V CDR1 and CDR2: ENHRY, SYGVKD. The trim removed 10 bases at V and 7 bases at J, leaving 6 bases unmatched. The CDR3 is 13 residues long. In DNA form, the CDR3 reads TGTGCCACCGGGACAGGCGAAAATTCACCCCTCCACTTT. As protein: CATGTGENSPLHF.

The chain couples TRBV9 to TRBJ2-1, with TRBD2 identical over 7 bases. The V segment lost 7 bases and the J segment 5 bases; nucleotides outside the gene matches: 15. In germline, CDR1 is SGDLS, CDR2 YYNGEE. The CDR3 is 16 residues long. The CDR3 nucleotides read TGTGCCAGCGCCAGCGGGGCAATGAGTGTCGACAATGAGCAGTTCTTC. It encodes CASASGAMSVDNEQFF.

The chain recombines TRBV5-1 with TRBJ2-3; TRBD1 matches at 10 bases. The V and J ends lost 4 bases and 6 bases, in that order; junction bases with no gene match: 8. The germline CDR1 and CDR2 sequences are SGHRS and YFSETQ. The CDR3 runs to 15 residues. CDR3 DNA sequence: TGCGCCAGCAGCCCCGGACAGGGGGTTGCGGATACGCAGTATTTT. The encoded protein is CASSPGQGVADTQYF.

The chain is built from TRBV7-7 and TRBJ2-2; a possible D gene is TRBD2 (5 bases). Germline V gene sequence: CDR1 SSHAT, CDR2 FNYEAQ (reference sequence). This CDR3 comprises 14 residues. Between the trimmed V and J ends, which lost 4 bases and 1 base, there was a span of 7 bases. DNA for the CDR3: TGTGCCAGCAGCTGGACTGTGAACACCGGGGAGCTGTTTTTT. Translated, it gives CASSWTVNTGELFF.

A word on this clone: The sample contains more than one DNA sequence encoding this CDR3. The chain links TRBV6-1 to TRBJ1-5; D is unclear. Germline lookup yields CDR1 MNHNS and CDR2 SASEGT. The V end was cut by 8 bases, the J end by 4 bases, with 6 bases between. The CDR3 covers 11 residues. CDR3 nucleotides: TGTGCCAGCTCGTTTAATCAGCCCCAGCATTTT. It translates to CASSFNQPQHF.

V and J are TRBV28 and TRBJ1-1; TRBD1 agrees at 7 bases. This CDR3 is 16 amino acids long. Germline V CDR1 and CDR2: MDHEN, SYDVKM. V dropped 2 bases and J dropped 1; count of bases not matched to a gene: 7. The CDR3: CASSLIVRGANTEAFF. DNA for the CDR3: TGTGCCAGCAGTTTAATCGTCAGGGGGGCGAACACTGAAGCTTTCTTT.

The chain links TRBV10-2 to TRBJ2-3, with 9 bases lining up with TRBD1. CDR1 is WSHSY, CDR2 SAAADI, per germline. V was clipped by 7 bases and J by 6 bases; unmatched bases: 5. This CDR3 comprises 13 residues. The CDR3 DNA sequence: TGCGCCAGCACACAGGGGGCTCTCGATACGCAGTATTTT. Amino acids: CASTQGALDTQYF.

Only a few counts were recorded for this clone. This chain connects TRBV28 to TRBJ2-1; 9 bases are shared with TRBD2. The CDR3 is 15 amino acids. The germline V gene encodes CDR1 MDHEN and CDR2 SYDVKM. Trimming took 4 bases from V and 10 from J; bases not matched to a gene: 11. CDR3 residues: CASSYRGLAAFEQFF. CDR3 DNA: TGTGCCAGCAGTTATCGGGGACTAGCAGCCTTCGAGCAGTTCTTC.

The V gene is TRBV6-4, the J gene TRBJ2-3, with a tentative D call TRBD2 (7 bases). This CDR3 region has 16 residues. The germline V and J ends were trimmed by 0 bases and 0 bases, with 10 bases remaining between them. The germline CDR1 and CDR2 sequences are MRHNA and SNTAGT. In DNA form, the CDR3 reads TGTGCCAGCAGTGACTCGCGCGGGGGCAGCACAGATACGCAGTATTTT. It is translated as CASSDSRGGSTDTQYF.

The chain joins TRBV7-2 to TRBJ2-3; 10 bases agree with TRBD2. The germline CDR1 and CDR2 sequences are SGHTA and FQGNSA. V gave up 3 bases and J gave up 2 bases; unmatched junction bases: 5. The CDR3 totals 16 residues. CDR3 sequence (DNA): TGTGCCAGCAGCTTCGCTAGCGGGAGTTTCACAGATACGCAGTATTTT. Translated, it gives CASSFASGSFTDTQYF.

This rearrangement joins TRBV19 to TRBJ1-4; possibly TRBD1 for D (5 bases). CDR3 length: 14 residues. Trimming cost V 6 bases and J 0 bases, with 8 bases left between them. Germline V gives CDR1 LNHDA, CDR2 SQIVND (reference sequence). The CDR3 DNA follows: TGTGCCAGTAGACCGACAGCAACTAATGAAAAACTGTTTTTT. This translates into CASRPTATNEKLFF.

This clone was seen a handful of times. This sequence joins TRBV6-5 and TRBJ2-2; TRBD1 matches 11 bases. With V trimmed by 4 bases and J by 5 bases, 6 bases remained unmatched. This CDR3 spans 16 amino acids. The germline gives CDR1 MNHEY, CDR2 SVGAGI. The CDR3 reads CASSFSGTGGTGELFF. In DNA, the CDR3 is TGTGCCAGCAGTTTCTCTGGGACAGGGGGAACCGGGGAGCTGTTTTTT.

The count of this clone is one. This chain joins TRBV6-4 and TRBJ2-2; D gene uncertain. The CDR3 has 13 residues. Germline CDR1 reads MRHNA; CDR2 reads SNTAGT. V lost 5 bases to trimming and J lost 4 bases, with 8 bases between them. The DNA of the CDR3 is TGTGCCAGCAGTCCGCAGTTCACCGGGGAGCTGTTTTTT. It specifies CASSPQFTGELFF.

V usage is TRBV18 and J usage is TRBJ1-5, with TRBD1 matching over 9 bases. Trimming removed 2 bases from V and 4 bases from J; junction bases left unmatched: 3. The CDR3 is made up of 15 amino acids. Germline V gene sequence: CDR1 KGHSH, CDR2 LQKENI. CDR3 in DNA: TGTGCCAGCTCACCAGGACAGGGGATAAATCAGCCCCAGCATTTT. It specifies CASSPGQGINQPQHF.

The gene calls are TRBV25-1 and TRBJ1-1; D remains ambiguous. V lost 4 bases and J 1 base, leaving 7 bases between the germline ends. Germline V gene data show CDR1 as MGHDK and CDR2 as SYGVNS. The CDR3 extends over 13 amino acids. DNA for the CDR3: TGTGCCAGCAGTGTGGCCCCGAACACTGAAGCTTTCTTT. Protein sequence: CASSVAPNTEAFF.

This clone has a handful of counts. The V and J genes are TRBV27 and TRBJ2-2, with a weak D call TRBD1 (7 bases). Deletions cut 6 bases from V and 6 bases from J, with 17 bases between. Per the germline V gene, CDR1 is MNHEY and CDR2 is SMNVEV (reference sequence). The CDR3 length is 15 residues. In DNA form, the CDR3 reads TGTGCCAGCAGCCCCGGGCAGGGGGGCGCCGGGGAGCTGTTTTTT. Protein product: CASSPGQGGAGELFF.

The chain is built from TRBV6-1 and TRBJ1-1, with 8 bases identical to TRBD1. Germline CDR1 reads MNHNS; CDR2 reads SASEGT. This CDR3 is 13 amino acids long. The V and J ends lost 6 bases and 3 bases, in that order; junction bases with no gene match: 3. Here the CDR3 reads CASRTDRDTEAFF. The DNA for the CDR3 is TGTGCCAGCAGGACGGACAGGGACACTGAAGCTTTCTTT.

The rearrangement joins TRBV9 to TRBJ1-2, with D perhaps matching TRBD1 (6 bases). The CDR3 totals 14 residues. Germline V lookup: CDR1 SGDLS, CDR2 YYNGEE. Trimming left V 2 bases short and J 2 bases short, with 10 bases between. As DNA, the CDR3 is TGTGCCAGCAGCGTCGGCGGACAGAACTATGGCTACACCTTC. As protein: CASSVGGQNYGYTF.

V gene TRBV6-5 combines with J gene TRBJ1-2; unclear D gene. The CDR3 covers 13 residues. Per germline, CDR1 MNHEY and CDR2 SVGAGI. V lost 5 bases to trimming and J lost 8 bases, with 15 bases between them. DNA for the CDR3: TGTGCCAGCAGTGAAGTCCCCGATCAGGGCTACACCTTC. Protein: CASSEVPDQGYTF.